This T cell receptor beta chain originates from a study of blood T cells in healthy people across ages (dated by TCRdb to the mid-2010s). In the study overall: In model experiments, template switching captured roughly one uniquely barcoded TCR beta cDNA molecule for every two T cells. Using deep sequencing normalized with unique cDNA molecular identifiers, the study measured how TCR beta repertoire diversity changes with age. Four age groups were formed from the donors: young (average approximately 17 years), middle-aged (around 37), aged (around 68) and long-lived (around 82). Donors of different ages were randomly distributed across sequencing lanes to avoid experimental bias. Using the same blood draw, the study looked at two additional independent replicas of 1 million unique cDNA reads for two donors, one aged 18 to 30 and the other aged 80 or older. Here is what the overall study found, with its caveats: Observed TCR beta diversity correlated strongly with the percentage of naive T cells measured by flow cytometry. Since profiling was done on bulk unsorted PBMCs, naive and antigen-experienced compartments could not be conclusively compared. The long-lived group showed more naive CD4+ T cells, fewer expanded clones and increased TCR diversity than the aged group, suggesting age selection. Estimates of total diversity from one million sequenced T cells were regarded as lower bounds and underestimates. Because the CMV infection status of the donors was unknown, age-related changes in expanded clonotypes may potentially have been confounded. As age increased, observed TCR beta diversity per million T cells dropped in a roughly linear way, and a significant reduction was already evident by age 40.

The library was produced with 5' RACE. Sequenced using an Illumina HiSeq 2500. The second PCR ran for about 7 to 11 cycles and used a J-beta primer mix along with a sample-barcoded 5' primer. Each TCR beta cDNA molecule received a unique molecular identifier from a template-switch 5' adaptor carrying 12 random nucleotides. Each sample yielded at least 3 million CDR3-containing paired-end reads. All of the RNA was converted into first-strand cDNA using the Mint cDNA synthesis kit, with a TRBC-specific oligonucleotide serving as the primer. Following uracil-DNA glycosylase treatment, all cDNA underwent a first 18-cycle PCR with the universal primers M1SS and BC2_uni_R. As for the authors' bioinformatics: For normalization, 1 million high-quality reads were randomly selected from each sample, with every read carrying a distinct molecular identifier. Instead of being binned into consensus sequences, reads that shared molecular identifiers were thrown out. MiTCR, set to a Q25 quality threshold and the strictest error-elimination algorithm, was used for CDR3 identification, clonotype clustering and error correction. Lower-bound total TCR beta diversity was estimated with a nonparametric unseen species model using Euler transformation. The raw public reads went through TCRdb reprocessing: fastp at Q25, MiXCR clone calling, in-frame beta chains kept. A single entry per CDR3 protein holds the most common genes and DNA from its merged rows. The V and J calls were determined by TCRdb, not by the authors. Across this sample there are 630,000 or so distinct CDR3 sequences, with approximately 29% seen only once. The top ten clones comprise just over 15% of the sample.

The donors were roughly 40 Caucasian individuals from Russia, aged roughly 6 to 100 years, who were systemically healthy. Roughly 9 milliliters of peripheral blood were drawn from each donor into EDTA-treated Vacutainer tubes. Ficoll-Paque density-gradient centrifugation was used to isolate PBMCs, with at least 7 million per sample. Total RNA, at least 6 micrograms per sample, was extracted from PBMCs with Trizol reagent. For every donor, flow cytometry on a PBMC aliquot measured the percentage of naive CD45RAhigh/CD27high T cells. In regard to this clonotype: This clone's antigen is unknown. Mismatch with germline at one junction end may stem from a read error.

Measured from the cysteine to the phenylalanine, the CDR3 is 11 residues long. Just CDR3 DNA is preserved here, 33 bases in frame from base 1. CDR1 and CDR2, looked up from the germline V gene, are SGHDN and FVKESK. This TCR was recovered from an elderly woman in good health. Donor details come from another sample of the same person, matched by shared clones. The receptor chain draws on TRBV14 and TRBJ2-3, with a weak D call of TRBD1 (6 bases match). The sequencing input was blood. CDR3 reads: CASSRTVTQYF. The DNA is as follows: TGTGCCAGCAGCCGGACAGTTACGCAGTATTTT.